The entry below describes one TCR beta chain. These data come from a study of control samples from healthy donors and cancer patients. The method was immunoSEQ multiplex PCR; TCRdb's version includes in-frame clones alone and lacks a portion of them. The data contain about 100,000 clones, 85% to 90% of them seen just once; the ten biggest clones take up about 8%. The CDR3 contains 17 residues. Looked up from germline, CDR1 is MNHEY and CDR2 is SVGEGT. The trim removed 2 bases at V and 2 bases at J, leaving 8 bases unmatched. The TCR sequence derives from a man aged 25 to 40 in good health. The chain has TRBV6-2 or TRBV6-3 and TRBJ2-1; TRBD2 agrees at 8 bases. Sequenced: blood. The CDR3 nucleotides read TGTGCCAGCAGTTACCGGACGATAGCGGGACCCTACAATGAGCAGTTCTTC. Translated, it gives CASSYRTIAGPYNEQFF.